This T cell receptor beta chain was found in a study of shared clonotypes between healthy human individuals. This CDR3 contains 16 residues. From germline, CDR1 is LGHNA and CDR2 YSLEER. Trimming removed 4 bases from V and 4 bases from J; junction bases left unmatched: 9. Using immunoSEQ multiplex PCR, the repertoire was profiled, and TCRdb retains in-frame clones only, with some absent. The table records approximately 740,000 clones, 80% to 95% of them present only once. Only CD45RO-negative cells positively selected for CCR7 counted as naive CD8 cells, so terminally differentiated effector memory CD45RA+ cells were excluded.

The sequenced sample was naive CD8+ T cells sorted from blood. The receptor was derived from a man aged 25 to 40 in good health. This chain joins TRBV4-3 and TRBJ2-3; 9 bases line up with TRBD1. The CDR3 loop is CASSPGQGRGADTQYF. DNA of the CDR3: TGCGCCAGCAGCCCGGGACAGGGTCGGGGGGCAGATACGCAGTATTTT.